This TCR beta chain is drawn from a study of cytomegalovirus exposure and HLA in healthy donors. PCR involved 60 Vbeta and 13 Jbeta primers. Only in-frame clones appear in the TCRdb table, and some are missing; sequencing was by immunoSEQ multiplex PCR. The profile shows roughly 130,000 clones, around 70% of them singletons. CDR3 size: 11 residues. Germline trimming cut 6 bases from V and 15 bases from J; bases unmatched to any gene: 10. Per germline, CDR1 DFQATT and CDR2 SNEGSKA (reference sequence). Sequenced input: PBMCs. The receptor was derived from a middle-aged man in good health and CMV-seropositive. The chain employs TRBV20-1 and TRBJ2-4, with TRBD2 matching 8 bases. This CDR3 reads CSAIAGPYPYF. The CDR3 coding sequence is TGCAGTGCGATAGCGGGACCCTACCCGTACTTC.